This entry lists 16 T cell receptor beta chains sequenced from one sample in a study of T cell responses to AZD1222 COVID-19 vaccine. Using immunoSEQ multiplex PCR, the repertoire was profiled, and TCRdb retains in-frame clones only, with some absent. The sample consists of approximately 100,000 clones, approximately 90% of them appearing once. Sample: peripheral blood, taken on day 0 of AZD1222 vaccination. The receptors here all came from an adult in good health.

The rearrangement uses TRBV19 and TRBJ1-4, with D tentatively TRBD1 (6 bases). The CDR3 sequence is 14 residues long. The germline V gene has CDR1 LNHDA and CDR2 SQIVND (reference sequence). The germline V and J ends were trimmed by 5 bases and 5 bases, with 12 bases remaining between them. CDR3 DNA sequence: TGTGCCAGTAGTCCCTACCAGGGGAATGAAAAACTGTTTTTT. This sequence encodes CASSPYQGNEKLFF.

A single count supports this clone. The V gene is TRBV11-3, the J gene TRBJ2-5; D is possibly TRBD1 (6 bases). V lost 1 base and J lost 1, with 13 bases in between. This CDR3 spans 16 amino acids. CDR1 SGHNT and CDR2 YENEEA come from the germline V gene. The CDR3 DNA is TGTGCCAGCAGCTTAGGCGCAGGGGTGGTCCAAGAGACCCAGTACTTC. This encodes CASSLGAGVVQETQYF.

V is TRBV28 and J is TRBJ1-5; D perhaps matches TRBD1 (5 bases). V dropped 2 bases and J dropped 4 bases, with 12 bases sitting between them. Germline loops: CDR1 MDHEN, CDR2 SYDVKM. CDR3 length: 15 amino acids. In DNA form, the CDR3 reads TGTGCCAGCAGTTTACAAACCCGGGGGAATCAGCCCCAGCATTTT. Translated: CASSLQTRGNQPQHF.

This chain links TRBV20-1 with TRBJ1-2, with D possibly TRBD1 on 5 matching bases. V lost 6 bases and J lost 7, with 18 bases in between. Germline V CDR1 and CDR2: DFQATT, SNEGSKA (reference sequence). This CDR3 has 13 amino acids. The CDR3 loop is CSASRRVDRGYTF. The CDR3 nucleotides read TGCAGTGCAAGTCGCAGGGTCGATCGTGGCTACACCTTC.

The rearrangement uses TRBV19 and TRBJ2-2; D remains unclear. Between the trimmed V and J ends, which lost 8 bases and 2 bases, there was a span of 15 bases. The CDR3 is made up of 15 amino acids. Germline assignment: CDR1 LNHDA and CDR2 SQIVND (reference sequence). Here the CDR3 reads CASGNNNLNTGELFF. The CDR3 DNA sequence: TGTGCCAGTGGAAACAATAACCTCAACACCGGGGAGCTGTTTTTT.

In its sample, this clone was seen once. The chain employs TRBV30 and TRBJ1-1; D may be TRBD1 (6 bases). The CDR3 runs 13 residues. Germline lookup yields CDR1 GTSNPN and CDR2 SVGIG (reference sequence). The V end was cut by 8 bases, the J end by 2 bases, with 15 bases between. The CDR3 is CARKDSLNTEAFF. In nucleotides, the CDR3 is TGTGCCCGAAAGGACAGCTTAAACACTGAAGCTTTCTTT.

The rearrangement uses TRBV25-1 and TRBJ1-4; 9 bases line up with TRBD1. Germline lookup yields CDR1 MGHDK and CDR2 SYGVNS. The CDR3 runs 15 residues. Trimming took 6 bases from V and 8 from J; bases not matched to a gene: 10. CDR3 nucleotides: TGTGCCAGCAGGGCACCGGGACAGGGATCCGAAAAACTGTTTTTT. Its translation: CASRAPGQGSEKLFF.

CDR3 amino acids: CASTTEMNTEAFF. The CDR3 coding sequence is TGTGCCAGCACGACAGAAATGAACACTGAAGCTTTCTTT. The chain employs TRBV2 and TRBJ1-1, with D possibly being TRBD1 (5 bases). V dropped 7 bases and J dropped 0 bases, with 9 bases sitting between them. The CDR3 consists of 13 residues. The germline V gene encodes CDR1 SNHLY and CDR2 FYNNEI.

V gene TRBV7-2 combines with J gene TRBJ1-1; maybe TRBD1 (5 bases). The CDR3 length is 13 residues. V lost 5 bases and J 6 bases, leaving 13 bases between the germline ends. Germline-derived CDR1 and CDR2 are SGHTA and FQGNSA. The CDR3 coding sequence is TGTGCCAGCAGCCGTCAGCGGGGCTCTGAAGCTTTCTTT. Its translation is CASSRQRGSEAFF.

V is TRBV24-1 and J is TRBJ1-3; TRBD1 is a possible D gene (6 bases). This CDR3 spans 15 amino acids. CDR1 KGHDR and CDR2 SFDVKD come from the germline V gene. V was shortened by 5 bases and J by 0 bases, with 10 bases between the two germline ends. The DNA of the CDR3 is TGTGCCACCAGTGCCTCGGACAGCTCTGGAAACACCATATATTTT. It yields the protein CATSASDSSGNTIYF.

This clone occurred once. The chain employs TRBV29-1 and TRBJ1-1; tentatively, D is TRBD1 (5 bases). The CDR3 has 14 amino acids. V shed 4 bases and J shed 2 bases, with 14 bases lying between them. CDR1 is SQVTM, CDR2 ANQGSEA, per germline. CDR3 bases: TGCAGCGTTGTAAGGGGAGCGGTTAACACTGAAGCTTTCTTT. Protein sequence: CSVVRGAVNTEAFF.

The chain has TRBV6-5 and TRBJ2-2; D is unresolved. Germline V gene sequence: CDR1 MNHEY, CDR2 SVGAGI. The CDR3 loop spans 14 amino acids. V was pared by 6 bases and J by 1 base, with 9 bases between. This CDR3 reads CASSVNRNTGELFF. The DNA for the CDR3 is TGTGCCAGCAGCGTAAACAGGAACACCGGGGAGCTGTTTTTT.

The chain combines TRBV7-2 with TRBJ2-5, with no clear D. The germline CDR1 and CDR2 sequences are SGHTA and FQGNSA. V gave up 1 base and J gave up 1 base, with 4 bases separating them. The CDR3 covers 13 residues. CDR3 amino acids: CASSLEGQETQYF. CDR3 coding DNA: TGTGCCAGCAGCTTAGAGGGCCAAGAGACCCAGTACTTC.

The chain couples TRBV10-3 to TRBJ2-1; 8 bases agree with TRBD1. V was pared by 6 bases and J by 8 bases, with 12 bases of the junction left unmatched. The CDR3 spans 15 residues. In germline, CDR1 is ENHRY, CDR2 SYGVKD. The CDR3 reads CAISLGTGRGHEQFF. The CDR3 nucleotides are TGTGCCATCAGCCTAGGGACAGGTAGAGGCCATGAGCAGTTCTTC.

The rearrangement joins TRBV28 to TRBJ1-3, with unresolved D. V was shortened by 5 bases and J by 6 bases, with 8 bases between the two germline ends. The CDR3 loop spans 12 amino acids. The germline V gene has CDR1 MDHEN and CDR2 SYDVKM. The CDR3 loop is CASSPGINTIYF. CDR3 DNA: TGTGCCAGCAGTCCTGGGATAAACACCATATATTTT.

The V gene is TRBV6-5, the J gene TRBJ2-3; 11 bases map to TRBD2. CDR1 MNHEY and CDR2 SVGAGI come from the germline V gene. Germline trimming cut 6 bases from V and 5 bases from J; bases unmatched to any gene: 4. This CDR3 has 14 residues. The CDR3: CASRLLAGGDTQYF. The CDR3 DNA sequence: TGTGCCAGCAGGCTCCTAGCGGGGGGAGATACGCAGTATTTT.